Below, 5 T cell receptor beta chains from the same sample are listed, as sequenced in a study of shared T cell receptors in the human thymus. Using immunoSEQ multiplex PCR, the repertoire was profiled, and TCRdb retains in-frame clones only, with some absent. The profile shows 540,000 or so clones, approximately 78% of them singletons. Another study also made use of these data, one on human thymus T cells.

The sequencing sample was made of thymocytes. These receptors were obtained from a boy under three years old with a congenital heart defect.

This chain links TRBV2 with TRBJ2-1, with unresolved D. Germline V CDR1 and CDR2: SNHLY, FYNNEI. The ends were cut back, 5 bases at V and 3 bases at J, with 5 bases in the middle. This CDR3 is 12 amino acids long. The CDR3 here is CASSTNYNEQFF. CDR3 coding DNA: TGTGCCAGCAGTACTAACTACAATGAGCAGTTCTTC.

CDR3 amino acids: CASSQPRRWDYEQYF. The CDR3 DNA is TGTGCCAGCAGCCAACCACGGAGGTGGGACTACGAGCAGTACTTC. The chain has TRBV12-1 and TRBJ2-7; the table's D call TRBD2 went unverified against the DNA. TRBV12-1 is designated a pseudogene. CDR3 length equals 15 residues.

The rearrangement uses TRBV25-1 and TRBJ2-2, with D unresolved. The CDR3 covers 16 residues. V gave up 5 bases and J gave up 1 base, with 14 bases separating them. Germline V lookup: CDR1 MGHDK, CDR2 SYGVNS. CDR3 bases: TGTGCCAGCAGTCCTTCGAGGCTCCTGAACACCGGGGAGCTGTTTTTT. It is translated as CASSPSRLLNTGELFF. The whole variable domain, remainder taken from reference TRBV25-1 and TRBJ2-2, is EADIYQTPRYLVIGTGKKITLECSQTMGHDKMYWYQQDPGMELHLIHYSYGVNSTEKGDLSSESTVSRIRTEHFPLTLESARPSHTSQYLCASSPSRLLNTGELFFGEGSRLTVL.

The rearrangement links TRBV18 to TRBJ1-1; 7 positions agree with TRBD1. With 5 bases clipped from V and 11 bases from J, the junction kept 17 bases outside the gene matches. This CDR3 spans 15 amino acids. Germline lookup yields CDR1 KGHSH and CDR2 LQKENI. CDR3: CASSYPSGGPKRAFF. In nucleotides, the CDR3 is TGTGCCAGCTCATATCCCTCAGGGGGACCGAAGCGGGCTTTCTTT.

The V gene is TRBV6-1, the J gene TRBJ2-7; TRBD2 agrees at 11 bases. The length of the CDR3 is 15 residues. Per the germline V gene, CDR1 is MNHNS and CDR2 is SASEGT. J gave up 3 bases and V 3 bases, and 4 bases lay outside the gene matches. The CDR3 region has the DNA TGTGCCAGCAGTGACCGGACTAGCGGGTGCTACGAGCAGTACTTC. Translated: CASSDRTSGCYEQYF.